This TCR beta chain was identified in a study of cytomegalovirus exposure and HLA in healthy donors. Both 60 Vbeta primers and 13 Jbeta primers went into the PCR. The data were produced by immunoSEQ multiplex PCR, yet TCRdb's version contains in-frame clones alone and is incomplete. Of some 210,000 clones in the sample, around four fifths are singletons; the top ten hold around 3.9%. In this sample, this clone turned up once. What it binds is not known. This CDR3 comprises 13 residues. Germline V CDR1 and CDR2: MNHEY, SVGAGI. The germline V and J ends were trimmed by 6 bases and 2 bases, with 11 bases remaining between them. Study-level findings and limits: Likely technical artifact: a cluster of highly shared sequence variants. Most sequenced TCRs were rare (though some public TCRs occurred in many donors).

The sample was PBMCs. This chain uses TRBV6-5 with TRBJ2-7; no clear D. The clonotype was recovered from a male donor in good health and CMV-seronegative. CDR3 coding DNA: TGTGCCAGCAGCCCCCTTTCGGCCTACGAGCAGTACTTC. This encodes CASSPLSAYEQYF.